This T cell receptor (beta chain) was captured in a study of tumor and adjacent non-tumor tissue in lung cancer. Study details: Each sample yielded approximately 4 million productive TCRbeta reads on average.

TCRbeta libraries were built with three rounds of nested PCR, modified from ARM-PCR. TCRdb re-derived calls from the multiplex PCR reads in MiXCR, one entry per CDR3 protein. The sample contains tens of thousands of distinct CDR3 sequences, over 80% of which appear only once. This clonotype was seen only a few times. Its matching antigen is unknown. Study findings and constraints: Normal lung showed higher cumulative top 100 clone frequency than tumor. Shorter survival was associated with higher TCR diversity in tumors.

CDR3 length equals 15 residues. V lost 10 bases to trimming and J lost 4 bases; unmatched junction nucleotides: 10. Germline values: CDR1 MNHNS, CDR2 SASEGT. The template was RNA from unsorted bulk tissue. The sample was lung tumor tissue. The source is a woman in her fifties or sixties with non-small cell lung cancer. The V call is TRBV6-1, the J call TRBJ2-2; 9 bases agree with TRBD2. CDR3 coding DNA: TGTGCCAACATCTTAGCGGGAGTGTGCACCGGGGAGCTGTTTTTT. It codes for CANILAGVCTGELFF.